The entry below gives a single T cell receptor (beta chain) sequence along with its context. A read error may account for a junction end that differs from germline. Original processing notes: By means of reference gene primer amplification, nucleated cell counts were estimated. The assay was immunoSEQ multiplex PCR, and TCRdb's table has in-frame clones only and misses some. V, J and clone size derive from that table, while D and trimming were established from the DNA sequence. The sample records about 260,000 clones, 84% being singletons. This sample is drawn from a study of blood T cell repertoires in COVID-19. Study context: Acute and convalescent COVID-19 specimens originated in the United States, Italy and Spain. T cells, B-cell-depleted T cells, or PBMCs supplied cDNA or gDNA.

The CDR3 totals 15 residues. Per germline, CDR1 LNHDA and CDR2 SQIVND (reference sequence). The TCR comes from a man aged 55 to 70 with acute or convalescent COVID-19. Sequencing input: peripheral blood. The chain recombines TRBV19 with TRBJ2-5; possibly TRBD2 for D (7 bases). The CDR3 DNA is TGTGCCAGTGGATCTGTGGGGGGGGCCCAAGGGACCCAGTACTTC. It codes for CASGSVGGAQGTQYF.